This TCR beta chain was documented in a study of blood T cell repertoires in COVID-19. Across the study: T cells, B-cell-depleted T cells, or PBMCs provided the cDNA or gDNA that served as material.

Some clones are missing from TCRdb's copy, which holds only in-frame ones; the method was immunoSEQ multiplex PCR. The table includes 110,000 or so clones, approximately 84% detected once. Germline CDR1 reads ENHRY; CDR2 reads SYGVKD. The CDR3 is made up of 14 amino acids. The germline V and J ends were trimmed by 6 bases and 5 bases, with 11 bases remaining between them. V usage is TRBV10-3 and J usage is TRBJ1-6; maybe TRBD1 (6 bases). What was sequenced was peripheral blood. This sequence was found in a middle-aged man with acute or convalescent COVID-19. The CDR3 bases are TGTGCCATCAGACCGGGACAAAATAATTCACCCCTCCACTTT. Its translation is CAIRPGQNNSPLHF.